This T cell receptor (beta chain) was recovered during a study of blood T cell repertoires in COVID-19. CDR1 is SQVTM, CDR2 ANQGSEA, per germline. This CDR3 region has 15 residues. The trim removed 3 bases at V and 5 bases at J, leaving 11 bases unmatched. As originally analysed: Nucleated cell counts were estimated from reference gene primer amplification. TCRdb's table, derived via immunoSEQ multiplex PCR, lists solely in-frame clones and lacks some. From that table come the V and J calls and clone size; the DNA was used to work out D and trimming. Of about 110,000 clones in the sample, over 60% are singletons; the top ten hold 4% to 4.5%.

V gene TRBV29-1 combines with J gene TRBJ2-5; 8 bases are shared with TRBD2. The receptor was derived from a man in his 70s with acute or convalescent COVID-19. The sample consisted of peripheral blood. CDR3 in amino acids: CSVDAWLAGSETQYF. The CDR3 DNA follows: TGCAGCGTTGACGCTTGGCTAGCGGGTTCGGAGACCCAGTACTTC.